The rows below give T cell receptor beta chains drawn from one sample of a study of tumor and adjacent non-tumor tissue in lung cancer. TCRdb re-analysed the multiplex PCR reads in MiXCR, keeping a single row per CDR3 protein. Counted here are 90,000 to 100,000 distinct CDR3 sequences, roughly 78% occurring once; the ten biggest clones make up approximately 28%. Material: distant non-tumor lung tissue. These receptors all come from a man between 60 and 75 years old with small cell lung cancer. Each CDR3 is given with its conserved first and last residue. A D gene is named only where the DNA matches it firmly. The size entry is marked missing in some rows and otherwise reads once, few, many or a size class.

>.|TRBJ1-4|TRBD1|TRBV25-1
CASSEDRLNEKLFF
TGTGCCAGCAGTGAGGACAGGCTTAATGAAAAACTGTTTTTT
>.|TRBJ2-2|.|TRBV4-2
CANSQGSGGSTRELFF
TGTGCCAACAGCCAAGGAAGTGGTGGATCCACAAGGGAGCTGTTTTTT
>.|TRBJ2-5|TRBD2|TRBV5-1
CASSPTASGEESQHF
TGCGCCAGCAGCCCGACGGCTAGCGGGGAAGAGTCCCAGCACTTC
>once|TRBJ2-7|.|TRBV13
CASSTSLGNYEHYF
TGTGCCAGCAGCACAAGCTTGGGTAACTACGAGCATTACTTC
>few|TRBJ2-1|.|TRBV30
CAWSVRPHVWGDEQFF
TGTGCCTGGAGTGTAAGGCCTCATGTTTGGGGGGATGAGCAGTTCTTC
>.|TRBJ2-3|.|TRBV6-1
CASSSPGTGLLDSEQQYF
TGTGCCAGCAGCTCCCCAGGGACGGGACTCTTGGACTCGGAGCAGCAGTATTTT
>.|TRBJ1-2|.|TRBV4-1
CASGQPDSVCGYTF
TGCGCCAGCGGCCAACCGGACAGCGTCTGTGGCTACACCTTC
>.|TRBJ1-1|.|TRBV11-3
CASISHGRQTEAFF
TGTGCCAGCATCTCGCACGGACGGCAGACTGAAGCTTTCTTT
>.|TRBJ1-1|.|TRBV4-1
CASSQVPGHDTESFF
TGCGCCAGCAGCCAAGTTCCAGGGCATGACACTGAATCTTTCTTT
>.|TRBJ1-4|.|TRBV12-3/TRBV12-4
CASSPSINEKLLF
TGTGCCAGCAGCCCATCAATTAATGAAAAACTGCTTTTT
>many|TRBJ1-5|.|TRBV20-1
CSVGMGNQPQHF
TGCAGTGTAGGGATGGGAAATCAGCCCCAGCATTTT
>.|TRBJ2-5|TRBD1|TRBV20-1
CSTYRGRGGETQYF
TGCAGTACTTACAGGGGGCGCGGAGGAGAGACCCAGTACTTC
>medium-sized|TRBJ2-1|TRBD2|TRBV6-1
CASRSLAGEQFF
TGTGCCAGCAGGTCTCTAGCGGGAGAGCAGTTCTTC
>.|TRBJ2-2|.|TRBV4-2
CASKLGVDDGGELFF
TGTGCCAGCAAACTAGGGGTAGATGATGGCGGGGAACTGTTTTTT
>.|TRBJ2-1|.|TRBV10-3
CAISEGTPYYNEHFF
TGTGCAATCAGTGAGGGTACCCCCTACTACAATGAGCACTTCTTC
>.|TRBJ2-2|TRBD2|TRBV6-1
CAGSGLAGINTGELFF
TGTGCCGGCAGTGGGCTAGCGGGAATAAACACCGGGGAGCTGTTTTTT
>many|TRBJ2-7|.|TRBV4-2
CASSQESPDSSSYEQYF
TGTGCCAGCAGCCAAGAGTCCCCAGATTCCAGCTCCTACGAGCAGTACTTC
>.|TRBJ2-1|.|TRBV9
CASSVMGGDEQFF
TGTGCCAGCAGCGTAATGGGCGGGGATGAGCAGTTCTTC
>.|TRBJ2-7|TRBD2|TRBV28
CATGIAGEPYEQYF
TGTGCCACTGGGATAGCGGGAGAACCCTACGAGCAGTACTTC
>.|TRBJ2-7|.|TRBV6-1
CVCSDSGLTVYEQYF
TGTGTCTGCAGTGATTCGGGGCTCACCGTCTACGAGCAGTACTTC
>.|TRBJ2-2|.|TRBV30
CVWSAQYTGELFF
TGTGTCTGGAGCGCCCAATACACCGGGGAGCTGTTTTTT
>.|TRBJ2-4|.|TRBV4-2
CACSQAARSSLTSKNIQYF
TGTGCCTGCAGCCAAGCCGCAAGGTCCTCGCTGACCTCCAAAAATATTCAGTACTTC
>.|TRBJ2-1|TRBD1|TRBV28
CASSLEQGALFNEQFF
TGTGCTAGCAGTCTAGAACAGGGGGCGCTTTTCAATGAGCAGTTCTTC
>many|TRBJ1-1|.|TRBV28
CASNSVGFAEAFF
TGTGCCAGCAACTCGGTCGGGTTCGCTGAAGCTTTCTTT
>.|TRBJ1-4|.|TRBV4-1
CASSQLSTPYDKLFF
TGCGCCAGCAGCCAATTGAGCACCCCGTATGATAAACTGTTTTTT
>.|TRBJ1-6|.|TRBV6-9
CASLRGVPDYNSPLHF
TGTGCCAGCCTCCGTGGGGTTCCCGACTATAATTCACCCCTCCACTTT
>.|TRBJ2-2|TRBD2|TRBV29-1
CSAGGVPGELFF
TGCAGCGCTGGGGGGGTTCCCGGGGAACTGTTTTTT
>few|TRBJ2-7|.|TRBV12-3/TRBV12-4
CASSLSTSEQYF
TGTGCCAGTAGTTTATCGACTAGCGAGCAGTACTTC
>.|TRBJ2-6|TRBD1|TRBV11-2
CASSSQGAAVANVLTF
TGTGCCAGCAGCTCCCAGGGGGCGGCTGTGGCGAACGTCCTGACTTTC
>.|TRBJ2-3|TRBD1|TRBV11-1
CTSSSTQGTVTQYF
TGTACCAGCAGCTCGACCCAGGGGACAGTTACGCAGTATTTT
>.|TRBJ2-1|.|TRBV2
CASSNRPGLTYNEQFF
TGTGCCAGCAGTAACAGGCCGGGACTGACCTACAATGAGCAGTTCTTC
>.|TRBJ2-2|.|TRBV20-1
CSADKGAGELFF
TGCAGCGCCGACAAGGGAGCCGGGGAGCTGTTTTTT
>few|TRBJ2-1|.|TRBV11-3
CASSHYNEQFF
TGTGCCAGCAGCCACTACAATGAGCAGTTCTTC
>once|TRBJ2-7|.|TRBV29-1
CSVDTQSKGEQHF
TGCAGCGTTGATACCCAATCGAAGGGCGAGCAGCATTTC
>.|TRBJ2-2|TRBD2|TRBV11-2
CASSLARETGELLF
TGTGCCAGCAGTTTAGCGCGGGAGACCGGGGAGTTGTTATTT
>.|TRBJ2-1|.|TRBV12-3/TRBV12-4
CASSFDSYNVQFF
TGTGCCAGCAGTTTTGACAGTTACAATGTGCAATTCTTC
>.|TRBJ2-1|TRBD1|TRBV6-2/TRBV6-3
CVSSYRGEPYNGQFF
TGTGTCAGCAGTTACAGGGGGGAGCCCTACAATGGGCAGTTCTTC
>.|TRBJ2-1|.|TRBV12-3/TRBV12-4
CDSSFTGEQFF
TGTGACAGCAGTTTCACCGGGGAGCAGTTTTTC
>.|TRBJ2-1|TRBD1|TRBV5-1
CASSLGDRAYRGPEQFF
TGTGCCAGCAGCTTGGGGGACAGGGCCTATCGGGGCCCTGAGCAGTTCTTC
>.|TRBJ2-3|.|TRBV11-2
CASSSVGIAGHRQYF
TGTGCCAGCAGCTCCGTAGGGATCGCGGGACATAGGCAGTATTTT
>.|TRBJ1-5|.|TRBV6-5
CASSLKQRTHQPQHF
TGTGCCAGCAGTTTAAAACAGAGGACCCATCAGCCTCAGCATTTT
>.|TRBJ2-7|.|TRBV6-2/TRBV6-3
CARSYRYRASGSYEQYF
TGTGCCAGGAGTTACCGCTATAGGGCGTCGGGATCCTACGAGCAGTACTTC
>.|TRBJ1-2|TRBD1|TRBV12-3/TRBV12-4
CASSLTGERNYGYTF
TGTGCCAGCAGTTTGACAGGGGAAAGGAACTATGGCTACACCTTC